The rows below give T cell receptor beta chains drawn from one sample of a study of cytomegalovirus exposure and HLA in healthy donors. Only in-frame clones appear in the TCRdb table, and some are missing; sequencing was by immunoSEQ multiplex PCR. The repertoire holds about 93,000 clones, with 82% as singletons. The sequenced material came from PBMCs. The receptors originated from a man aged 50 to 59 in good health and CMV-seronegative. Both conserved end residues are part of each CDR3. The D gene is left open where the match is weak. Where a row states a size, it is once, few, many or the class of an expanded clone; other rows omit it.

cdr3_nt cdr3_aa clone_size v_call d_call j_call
TGTGCCAGCAGTTACTGGGCTAGCGGGAGATCCGGGGAGCTGTTTTTT CASSYWASGRSGELFF NA TRBV6-5 TRBD2 TRBJ2-2
TGCGCCAGCTATTATGTACAGGGGAACGAAAACATTCAGTACTTC CASYYVQGNENIQYF few TRBV5-1 TRBD1 TRBJ2-4
TGTGCCAGCAGCCCCGGGAGGGAAGAGACCCAGTACTTC CASSPGREETQYF NA TRBV7-3 TRBD2 TRBJ2-5
TGTGCCAGCAGCTTGGAGAGCGTCCCTGAGCAGTTCTTC CASSLESVPEQFF few TRBV5-4 NA TRBJ2-1
TGTGCCAGCAGCTCGAGCGGGAGTAGCACAGATACGCAGTATTTT CASSSSGSSTDTQYF NA TRBV13 TRBD2 TRBJ2-3
TGTGCCAGCAGTTTAGGAGGACAGGGGGGAAACACCATATATTTT CASSLGGQGGNTIYF NA TRBV28 TRBD1 TRBJ1-3
TGTGCCAGCAGTTCGGGGACAGGGAGCTCCTACGAGCAGTACTTC CASSSGTGSSYEQYF NA TRBV6-6 TRBD1 TRBJ2-7
TGTGCCAGTAGTATAGCGGGAGTACGGGAGCAGTACTTC CASSIAGVREQYF NA TRBV19 NA TRBJ2-7
TGCGCCAGCAGGTTCGGACGGGGCTATGGCTACACCTTC CASRFGRGYGYTF NA TRBV5-1 NA TRBJ1-2
TGTGCCAGCAGTGAAGATCCCAGCGCGCGGGACATTCAGTACTTC CASSEDPSARDIQYF once TRBV6-1 NA TRBJ2-4
TGTGCCAGCAGCTTCGCCGGTGGTACGAACACCGGGGAGCTGTTTTTT CASSFAGGTNTGELFF once TRBV7-9 NA TRBJ2-2